This T cell receptor (beta chain) derives from a study of cytomegalovirus exposure and HLA in healthy donors. Turning to this clone: Antigen unknown.

The PCR ran on 60 Vbeta and 13 Jbeta primers. Sequencing used immunoSEQ multiplex PCR; TCRdb keeps in-frame clones, though not all of them. In the table there are 160,000 or so clones, around 77% of which are singletons. Whole-study findings and limits: Later analysis suggested links between common viral pathogens and several top significant clusters. V- and J-gene trimming in TCR beta was tied to a missense DCLRE1C variant by an analysis performed later.

The receptor's source is a man between 60 and 75 years old in good health and CMV-seronegative. Source material: PBMCs.

Here the CDR3 DNA reads TGCGCCAGCAGCCCCACAGGCAGCGGGGACACCGGGGAGCTGTTTTTT. It is translated as CASSPTGSGDTGELFF. V gene TRBV5-1 combines with J gene TRBJ2-2; 7 bases line up with TRBD2. After removal of 4 bases from V and 3 bases from J, the junction contained 9 bases not matched to a gene. Germline assignment: CDR1 SGHRS and CDR2 YFSETQ. This CDR3 is built from 16 residues. The full variable domain, rest sourced from reference TRBV5-1 and TRBJ2-2, is KAGVTQTPRYLIKTRGQQVTLSCSPISGHRSVSWYQQTPGQGLQFLFEYFSETQRNKGNFPGRFSGRQFSNSRSEMNVSTLELGDSALYLCASSPTGSGDTGELFFGEGSRLTVL.